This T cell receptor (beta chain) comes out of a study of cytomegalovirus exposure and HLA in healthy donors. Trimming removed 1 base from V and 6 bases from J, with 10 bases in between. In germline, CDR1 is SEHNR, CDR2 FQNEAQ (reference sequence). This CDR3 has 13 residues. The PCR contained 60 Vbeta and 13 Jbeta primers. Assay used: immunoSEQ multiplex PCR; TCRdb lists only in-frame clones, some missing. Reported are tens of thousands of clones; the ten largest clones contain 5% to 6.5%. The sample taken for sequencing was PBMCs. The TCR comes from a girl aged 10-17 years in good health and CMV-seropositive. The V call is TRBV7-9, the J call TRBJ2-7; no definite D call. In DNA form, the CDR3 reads TGTGCCAGCAGCTTAGATAACCCAGGCGAGCAGTACTTC. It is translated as CASSLDNPGEQYF. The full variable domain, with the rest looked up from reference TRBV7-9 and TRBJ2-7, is DTGVSQNPRHKITKRGQNVTFRCDPISEHNRLYWYRQTLGQGPEFLTYFQNEAQLEKSRLLSDRFSAERPKGSFSTLEIQRTEQGDSAMYLCASSLDNPGEQYFGPGTRLTVT.